This TCR beta chain was identified during a study of beta chain features in type 1 diabetes. This clone has only a few counts. As yet, its antigen is unknown. Trimming removed 5 bases from V and 6 bases from J, with 22 bases in between. The length of the CDR3 is 17 residues. The germline gives CDR1 SNHLY, CDR2 FYNNEI. Expressed TCRB transcripts were sequenced because the entire RNA isolate underwent reverse transcription. Some 3.6 million reads on average were seen across naive, central memory and regulatory T cell samples. TCRdb's table, derived via immunoSEQ multiplex PCR, lists solely in-frame clones and lacks some. Here the sample spans around 130,000 clones, roughly 10% being singletons. By way of CD45RO/CCR7/CD25/CD127/CD95/CD27, the CD4+ regulatory, stem cell-like memory, central memory and naive cells were sorted. Regarding the study as a whole: Significant though moderate, a shortening of TCRB CDR3s appeared in all four CD4+ subsets of Type 1 diabetes patients. Shorter templates might be favored by PCR, and equally so in patients and in controls.

This clonotype originated in a man aged 25-45 years with type 1 diabetes. The sequenced material came from central memory CD4+ T cells from blood. The chain couples TRBV2 to TRBJ1-4; D is perhaps TRBD1 (6 bases). Written as DNA, the CDR3 is TGTGCCAGCAGTAGAGAATCCGCAGGGGCGTTTCATGAAAAACTGTTTTTT. This translates into CASSRESAGAFHEKLFF.